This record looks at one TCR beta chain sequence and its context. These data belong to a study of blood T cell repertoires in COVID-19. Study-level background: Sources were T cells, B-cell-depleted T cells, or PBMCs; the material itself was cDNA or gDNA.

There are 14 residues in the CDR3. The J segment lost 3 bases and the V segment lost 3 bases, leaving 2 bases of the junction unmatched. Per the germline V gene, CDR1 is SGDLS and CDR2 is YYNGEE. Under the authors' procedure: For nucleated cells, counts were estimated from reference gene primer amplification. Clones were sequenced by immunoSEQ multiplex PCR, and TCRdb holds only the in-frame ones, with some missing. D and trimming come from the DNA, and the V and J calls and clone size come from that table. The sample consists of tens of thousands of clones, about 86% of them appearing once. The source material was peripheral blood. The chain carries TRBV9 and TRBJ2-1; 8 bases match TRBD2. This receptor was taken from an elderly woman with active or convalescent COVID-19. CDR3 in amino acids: CASSGREGYNEQFF. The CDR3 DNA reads TGTGCCAGCAGCGGCCGGGAGGGCTACAATGAGCAGTTCTTC.